The next 5 T cell receptor beta chains were all read from a single sample in a study of T cell responses to AZD1222 COVID-19 vaccine. Sequencing used immunoSEQ multiplex PCR; TCRdb keeps in-frame clones, though not all of them. Here the sample spans some 170,000 clones, around 94% being singletons. The source material was peripheral blood, sampled 28 days after the second AZD1222 dose. Every receptor here comes from an adult who received the AZD1222 COVID-19 vaccine.

The chain combines TRBV27 with TRBJ1-5; tentative D call: TRBD1 (5 bases). The CDR3 contains 14 residues. V was cut by 5 bases and J by 3 bases, with 11 bases left in between. CDR1 is MNHEY and CDR2 is SMNVEV in the germline V gene (reference sequence). CDR3 protein: CASSTGGFNQPQHF. In DNA form, the CDR3 reads TGTGCCAGCAGTACCGGGGGGTTCAATCAGCCCCAGCATTTT.

The chain carries TRBV7-6 and TRBJ1-6, with D tentatively TRBD1 (5 bases). Germline V gene data show CDR1 as SGHVS and CDR2 as FNYEAQ. The CDR3 loop spans 15 amino acids. Trimming removed 1 base from V and 4 bases from J, with 8 bases in between. The chain's CDR3 is CASSLGQGYNSPLHF. The CDR3 DNA follows: TGTGCCAGCAGCTTAGGGCAGGGTTATAATTCACCCCTCCACTTT.

The chain combines TRBV28 with TRBJ2-7; D uncertain. The CDR3 runs to 12 residues. CDR1 is MDHEN and CDR2 is SYDVKM in the germline V gene. Between the trimmed V and J ends, which lost 3 bases and 3 bases, there was a span of 6 bases. The DNA of the CDR3 is TGTGCCAGCAGTTTCGACGGCTACGAGCAGTACTTC. Encoded protein: CASSFDGYEQYF.

The chain recombines TRBV27 with TRBJ1-6; tentatively, D is TRBD1 (5 bases). Trimming shortened V by 0 bases and J by 7 bases, and 10 bases separated the two germline ends. Germline CDR1 reads MNHEY; CDR2 reads SMNVEV (reference sequence). The CDR3 runs to 15 residues. CDR3 protein: CASSLSGRANSPLHF. CDR3 in DNA: TGTGCCAGCAGTTTATCGGGCAGGGCGAATTCACCCCTCCACTTT.

This chain connects TRBV5-1 to TRBJ2-3, with 8 nucleotides matching TRBD2. The CDR3 extends over 14 amino acids. The junction had 2 bases not matched to a gene; V was cut back by 0 bases and J by 5 bases. The germline CDR1 and CDR2 sequences are SGHRS and YFSETQ. The CDR3 DNA reads as TGCGCCAGCAGCTTGGCTGCGGGAGGAGATACGCAGTATTTT. Its protein product is CASSLAAGGDTQYF.